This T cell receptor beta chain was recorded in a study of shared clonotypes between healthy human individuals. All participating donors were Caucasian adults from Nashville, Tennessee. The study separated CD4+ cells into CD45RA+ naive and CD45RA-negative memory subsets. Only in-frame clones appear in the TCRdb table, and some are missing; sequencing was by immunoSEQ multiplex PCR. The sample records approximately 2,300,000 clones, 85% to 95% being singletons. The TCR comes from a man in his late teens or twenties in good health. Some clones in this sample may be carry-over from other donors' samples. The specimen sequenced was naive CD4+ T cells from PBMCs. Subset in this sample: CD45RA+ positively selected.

The CDR3, as DNA: TGTGCCAGCTCCCCCTTAGGAGCCACCTACAATGAGCAGTTCTTC. Protein sequence: CASSPLGATYNEQFF. The chain recombines TRBV18 with TRBJ2-1, with no clear D. CDR3 size: 15 residues. CDR1 and CDR2 (germline): KGHSH, LQKENI. The V gene lost 6 bases and the J gene lost 2 bases, with 14 bases spanning the gap.